One sample yielded the 29 T cell receptor beta chains listed below, sequenced in a study of blood T cells in healthy people across ages. A second about 7 to 11 cycle PCR used barcoded and J-beta primers. TCRdb itself ran the 5' RACE reads through MiXCR, one entry per CDR3 protein. This table holds 950,000 to 1,200,000 distinct CDR3 sequences, roughly two fifths found once. What was sequenced was blood. All receptors come from a man between 18 and 35 years old in good health.

This clonotype was counted a few times. The CDR3 DNA sequence: TGTGCCAGCAGCTCCCGGGGGGGGATGGTATACACTGAAGCTTTCTTT. Translated, it gives CASSSRGGMVYTEAFF. This sequence joins TRBV7-3 and TRBJ1-1; a possible D gene is TRBD1 (5 bases). This CDR3 comprises 16 residues. With 4 bases removed from V and 3 bases from J, the gap between germline ends came to 18 bases. Germline loops: CDR1 SGHTA, CDR2 FQGTGA.

This clonotype showed up just once. A single base separates this from a much larger clone, so it may be a read error. The rearrangement links TRBV11-2 to TRBJ2-1; the match to TRBD1 covers 10 bases. This CDR3 spans 15 amino acids. Germline values: CDR1 SGHAT, CDR2 FQNNGV. The CDR3 here is CAGSLRTGGYNEQFF. As DNA, the CDR3 is TGTGCCGGCAGCTTACGGACAGGGGGTTACAATGAGCAGTTCTTC.

A remark on this clonotype: The junction departs from the called germline gene at one end, perhaps through a read error. The chain combines TRBV28 with TRBJ2-5; D remains ambiguous. The CDR3 runs to 14 residues. The germline V gene encodes CDR1 MDHEN and CDR2 SYDVKM. The CDR3 loop reads CASSSMAGEETQYF. The CDR3 nucleotides are TGTGCCAGCAGTTCCATGGCTGGCGAAGAGACTCAGTACTTC.

A single count supports this clonotype. The genes are TRBV12-5 and TRBJ1-5; a weak D match, TRBD1 (6 bases). V gave up 5 bases and J gave up 15 bases, with 17 bases separating them. CDR3 length: 12 residues. Germline V lookup: CDR1 LGHNT, CDR2 FRNRAP. CDR3 bases: TGTGCTAGTGGTACTCACAGGGATTCTTTGCATTTT. Amino acid sequence: CASGTHRDSLHF.

The chain combines TRBV5-1 with TRBJ2-3; 9 bases fit TRBD2. The CDR3 runs to 17 residues. CDR1 and CDR2 from the germline V gene are SGHRS and YFSETQ. The V segment lost 0 bases and the J segment 5 bases; nucleotides outside the gene matches: 10. CDR3 residues: CASSLAGRGGLVDTQYF. In nucleotides, the CDR3 is TGCGCCAGCAGCTTGGCCGGGCGGGGGGGCCTAGTAGATACGCAGTATTTT.

This clonotype was found a few times. V gene TRBV6-2 or TRBV6-3 combines with J gene TRBJ2-1, with no clear D. The CDR3 extends over 13 amino acids. Germline CDR1 is MNHEY and CDR2 is SVGEGT. Between the trimmed V and J ends, which lost 2 bases and 7 bases, there was a span of 9 bases. CDR3 sequence: CASSYERGNEQFF. In DNA, the CDR3 is TGTGCCAGCAGTTACGAGCGAGGTAATGAGCAGTTCTTC.

This clonotype was detected only a few times. The chain uses TRBV20-1 and TRBJ2-2, with D perhaps TRBD2 (5 bases). V lost 3 bases and J lost 0, with 14 bases in between. CDR1 DFQATT and CDR2 SNEGSKA come from the germline V gene (reference sequence). This CDR3 spans 16 amino acids. In DNA form, the CDR3 reads TGCAGTGCTAGTCCTCCCGGGAAATCGAACACCGGGGAGCTGTTTTTT. Translating it yields CSASPPGKSNTGELFF.

This clonotype is a singleton in its sample. CDR3 nucleotide sequence: TGTGCCAGCAGCGCCCGGGACAGGGGTCCCGGCGAGCAGTACTTC. Protein sequence: CASSARDRGPGEQYF. V is TRBV7-3 and J is TRBJ2-7, with 10 positions matching TRBD1. The germline V gene encodes CDR1 SGHTA and CDR2 FQGTGA. CDR3 length: 15 residues. V shed 5 bases and J 6 bases; nucleotides not matched to a gene: 10.

The chain recombines TRBV7-9 with TRBJ2-5; D may be TRBD1 (6 bases). The J call is in doubt because the DNA end fits TRBJ2-7 better. CDR1 SEHNR and CDR2 FQNEAQ come from the germline V gene (reference sequence). The CDR3 covers 14 residues. CDR3 in amino acids: CASSTGKDRGEQYF. CDR3 bases: TGTGCCAGCAGTACAGGGAAGGATCGGGGCGAGCAGTACTTC.

The sample holds many counts of this clonotype. This chain uses TRBV9 with TRBJ2-7; D is ambiguous. The CDR3 is made up of 12 amino acids. The V gene's germline CDR1 is SGDLS and CDR2 YYNGEE. V gave up 3 bases and J gave up 1 base, with 5 bases separating them. CDR3 coding DNA: TGTGCCAGCAGCGCCCTTTCCTACGAGCAGTACTTC. It yields the protein CASSALSYEQYF.

This clonotype was seen more than once but under ten times. This sequence joins TRBV27 and TRBJ2-3; 8 bases are a match to TRBD2. CDR1 and CDR2 (germline): MNHEY, SMNVEV (reference sequence). V shed 5 bases, J shed 2 bases, and the junction held 6 bases outside the gene matches. The CDR3 loop spans 15 amino acids. CDR3 residues: CASSNGRGDTDTQYF. The CDR3 coding sequence is TGTGCCAGCAGTAATGGGCGGGGGGACACAGATACGCAGTATTTT.

A few counts support this clonotype. This chain joins TRBV7-2 and TRBJ2-5; 7 nucleotides agree with TRBD1. The CDR3 totals 12 residues. Germline CDR1 is SGHTA and CDR2 is FQGNSA. The J segment lost 3 bases and the V segment lost 10 bases, leaving 5 bases of the junction unmatched. The CDR3 is CATRTGEETQYF. CDR3 DNA sequence: TGTGCCACCCGGACAGGAGAAGAGACCCAGTACTTC. The full variable domain, with the rest looked up from reference TRBV7-2 and TRBJ2-5, is GAGVSQSPSNKVTEKGKDVELRCDPISGHTALYWYRQSLGQGLEFLIYFQGNSAPDKSGLPSDRFSAERTGGSVSTLTIQRTQQEDSAVYLCATRTGEETQYFGPGTRLLVL.

The chain employs TRBV4-2 and TRBJ1-2, with a weak D call TRBD1 (5 bases). V was clipped by 6 bases and J by 0 bases, with 14 bases between them. The CDR3 is made up of 15 amino acids. Looked up from germline, CDR1 is LGHNA and CDR2 is YNFKEQ. CDR3 amino acids: CASSVGTEANYGYTF. The CDR3 bases are TGTGCCAGCAGTGTCGGGACGGAAGCTAACTATGGCTACACCTTC.

This clonotype showed up many times. DNA for the CDR3: TGCAGTGCTAGAGAGACAGGGTTAACGTCTGGCTACACCTTC. Its protein product is CSARETGLTSGYTF. The rearrangement links TRBV20-1 to TRBJ1-2; 7 positions match TRBD1. The V gene end was trimmed by 0 bases and the J gene end by 7 bases; junction bases not matched to a gene: 8. Germline CDR1 is DFQATT and CDR2 is SNEGSKA (reference sequence). The CDR3 length is 14 residues.

This clonotype was recorded a few times. The V gene is TRBV4-2, the J gene TRBJ1-2; D unclear. The germline V and J ends were trimmed by 0 bases and 1 base, with 6 bases remaining between them. CDR3 length: 14 residues. Germline CDR1 reads LGHNA; CDR2 reads YNFKEQ. The CDR3 spells CASSQESVNYGYTF. CDR3 bases: TGTGCCAGCAGCCAAGAATCAGTTAACTATGGCTACACCTTC.

This clonotype was detected only a few times. J is TRBJ1-6 and V is TRBV4-2; D gene uncertain. The ends were cut back, 0 bases at V and 0 bases at J, with 9 bases in the middle. CDR3 length: 17 amino acids. Germline CDR1 reads LGHNA; CDR2 reads YNFKEQ. In DNA, the CDR3 is TGTGCCAGCAGCCAAGAGTCACCGAGCTCCTATAATTCACCCCTCCACTTT. This sequence encodes CASSQESPSSYNSPLHF.

CDR3 sequence reads: CASSLPLGGASYNEQFF. CDR3 in DNA: TGTGCCAGCAGCTTACCACTGGGGGGGGCCTCCTACAATGAGCAGTTCTTC. The rearrangement uses TRBV7-2 and TRBJ2-1; weak D call: TRBD2 (7 bases). This CDR3 spans 17 amino acids. The V end was cut by 2 bases, the J end by 0 bases, with 14 bases between. CDR1 and CDR2 from the germline V gene are SGHTA and FQGNSA. Together with reference TRBV7-2 and TRBJ2-1, the CDR3 gives the full variable domain: GAGVSQSPSNKVTEKGKDVELRCDPISGHTALYWYRQSLGQGLEFLIYFQGNSAPDKSGLPSDRFSAERTGGSVSTLTIQRTQQEDSAVYLCASSLPLGGASYNEQFFGPGTRLTVL.

On this clonotype itself: Since a much larger clone is just one base distant, this may be a read error. The chain is built from TRBV9 and TRBJ1-6; D remains unclear. V was shortened by 4 bases and J by 7 bases, with 15 bases between the two germline ends. This CDR3 region has 15 residues. Germline V CDR1 and CDR2: SGDLS, YYNGEE. The CDR3 sequence is CASSLGPAGNSPLHF. The CDR3 nucleotides are TGTGCCAGCAGCCTCGGGCCCGCTGGCAATTCACCCCTCCACTTT.

This clonotype was counted many times. The rearrangement links TRBV20-1 to TRBJ1-2, with D unresolved. V was trimmed by 7 bases and J by 5 bases, leaving 11 bases between them. The germline V gene encodes CDR1 DFQATT and CDR2 SNEGSKA (reference sequence). The CDR3 loop spans 11 amino acids. The DNA of the CDR3 is TGCAGTGACACGATGGAGTATGGCTACACCTTC. Translation gives CSDTMEYGYTF.

CDR3 in DNA: TGTGCCAGCAGACAAACTAGCGGGGGGCGCACAGATACGCAGTATTTT. This translates into CASRQTSGGRTDTQYF. The chain joins TRBV2 to TRBJ2-3; the match to TRBD2 covers 12 bases. CDR3 size: 16 residues. Germline V CDR1 and CDR2: SNHLY, FYNNEI. The junction had 5 bases not matched to a gene; V was cut back by 6 bases and J by 1 base.

This clonotype has only a few counts. The rearrangement uses TRBV25-1 and TRBJ1-2; D is ambiguous. Germline-derived CDR1 and CDR2 are MGHDK and SYGVNS. There are 15 residues in the CDR3. The V end lost 1 base, the J end lost 4 bases, and 13 bases lay between the germline ends. CDR3 loop: CASSEFQAPAYGYTF. The CDR3 DNA reads as TGTGCCAGCAGTGAATTTCAAGCTCCGGCCTATGGCTACACCTTC.

The genes are TRBV12-3 or TRBV12-4 and TRBJ2-1; D is possibly TRBD1 or TRBD2 (6 bases each). This CDR3 spans 13 amino acids. CDR3 loop: CLTGAGSYNEQFF. CDR3 sequence (DNA): TGTCTGACGGGGGCGGGCTCCTACAATGAGCAGTTCTTC.

The V gene is TRBV11-2, the J gene TRBJ2-2; no reliable D call. V was pared by 7 bases and J by 4 bases, with 16 bases between. The CDR3 covers 15 residues. Germline assignment: CDR1 SGHAT and CDR2 FQNNGV. The CDR3 nucleotides read TGTGCCAGCACCCATCTAACCGGTAGCACCGGGGAGCTGTTTTTT. Translated, it gives CASTHLTGSTGELFF.

V and J are TRBV20-1 and TRBJ1-5; the match to TRBD1 covers 7 bases. This CDR3 is built from 17 residues. The germline V gene encodes CDR1 DFQATT and CDR2 SNEGSKA (reference sequence). J lost 6 bases, V lost 3 bases, and 17 bases had no gene match. CDR3 nucleotides: TGCAGTGCTAGGTTATTCGGACAAACAGGGGTTATTCAGCCCCAGCATTTT. Translation: CSARLFGQTGVIQPQHF.

This rearrangement joins TRBV15 to TRBJ1-1; D might be TRBD1 (6 bases). V lost 9 bases and J lost 7, with 21 bases in between. Germline lookup yields CDR1 LNHNV and CDR2 YYDKDF (reference sequence). The CDR3 extends over 14 amino acids. Here the CDR3 DNA reads TGTGCCACGAGGAGAGGACAGCAAAGTTTTGAAGCTTTCTTT. Residues: CATRRGQQSFEAFF. The whole variable domain, remainder taken from reference TRBV15 and TRBJ1-1, is DAMVIQNPRYQVTQFGKPVTLSCSQTLNHNVMYWYQQKSSQAPKLLFHYYDKDFNNEADTPDNFQSRRPNTSFCFLDIRSPGLGDTAMYLCATRRGQQSFEAFFGQGTRLTVV.

V usage is TRBV4-3 and J usage is TRBJ1-1, with 9 bases aligning to TRBD1. CDR1 LGHNA and CDR2 YSLEER come from the germline V gene. The CDR3 runs to 15 residues. With V trimmed by 3 bases and J by 8 bases, 10 bases remained unmatched. The CDR3 region is CASSQKHRGPPEAFF. For the CDR3, the DNA is TGCGCCAGCAGCCAGAAACACAGGGGGCCGCCCGAAGCTTTCTTT.

This clonotype appeared many times. The rearrangement uses TRBV6-1 and TRBJ2-1; 9 bases line up with TRBD1. Germline assignment: CDR1 MNHNS and CDR2 SASEGT. The CDR3 has 17 residues. V trimming: 5 bases; J trimming: 6 bases; junction bases outside the gene matches: 14. The CDR3 DNA reads as TGTGCCAGCAGTCGCCAGGGGGGGACAGGGTTTCTCAATGAGCAGTTCTTC. Translation: CASSRQGGTGFLNEQFF.

V and J are TRBV6-4 and TRBJ1-6, with unresolved D. The CDR3 runs 15 residues. CDR1 and CDR2 (germline): MRHNA, SNTAGT. Trimming took off 8 bases at V and 7 bases at J, with 18 bases between the two ends. This chain's CDR3 is CASALKDGENSPLHF. As DNA, the CDR3 is TGTGCCAGCGCCCTTAAGGACGGAGAAAATTCACCCCTCCACTTT.

This clonotype has more than one count but fewer than ten. The chain joins TRBV7-8 to TRBJ1-1; tentatively, D is TRBD1 (6 bases). The V gene's germline CDR1 is SGHVS and CDR2 FQNEAQ. The CDR3 runs to 16 residues. Trimming removed 4 bases at V and 4 bases at J, with 19 bases between. CDR3 nucleotides: TGTGCCAGCAGCTACGCCCACAGGGTTTATGCCACTGAAGCTTTCTTT. This encodes CASSYAHRVYATEAFF.